This T cell receptor (beta chain) came from a study of blood T cells in healthy people across ages. Study-level findings and limits: Significant beta diversity loss was already apparent by age approximately 38, declining roughly linearly.

V shed 7 bases and J 4 bases; nucleotides not matched to a gene: 8. The CDR3 extends over 16 amino acids. Germline V CDR1 and CDR2: MDHEN, SYDVKM. Points on this clonotype: Its antigen is not identified.

Together with a sample-barcoded 5' primer, a J-beta primer mix was included in a second PCR lasting about 6 to 12 cycles. TCRdb analysed the 5' RACE reads with MiXCR anew, one entry per CDR3 protein. The data contain 780,000 or so distinct CDR3 sequences, just under 25% of them singletons. The same specimen was also included in a second study, on T cells of mothers and their children.

The rearrangement joins TRBV28 to TRBJ2-2; 11 bases fit TRBD2. The sequenced material came from blood. The clonotype was recovered from a boy between 5 and 17 years old in good health. The chain's CDR3 is CASNPSGGPGTGELFF. In nucleotides, the CDR3 is TGTGCCAGCAATCCTAGCGGGGGGCCGGGCACCGGGGAGCTGTTTTTT.